A single sample is the source of the 29 T cell receptor beta chains below, sequenced in a study of blood T cell repertoires in COVID-19. The data were produced by immunoSEQ multiplex PCR, yet TCRdb's version contains in-frame clones alone and is incomplete. The sample consists of about 170,000 clones, roughly 86% of them appearing once. Sequences were obtained from peripheral blood. These receptor sequences come from a man aged 35 to 55 who had recovered from COVID-19.

The chain recombines TRBV19 with TRBJ2-7; D is uncertain. With 7 bases removed from V and 0 bases from J, the gap between germline ends came to 13 bases. CDR1 is LNHDA, CDR2 SQIVND, per germline (reference sequence). CDR3 size: 14 residues. CDR3 loop: CASKRMVTSYEQYF. The CDR3 bases are TGTGCCAGTAAGAGGATGGTAACCTCCTACGAGCAGTACTTC.

The count of this clone is one. The chain combines TRBV6-5 with TRBJ1-5; D remains ambiguous. This CDR3 spans 14 amino acids. Germline CDR1 MNHEY, CDR2 SVGAGI. V gave up 5 bases and J gave up 4 bases, with 12 bases separating them. Here the CDR3 reads CASSNGPSNQPQHF. The CDR3 bases are TGTGCCAGCAGTAATGGGCCCTCTAATCAGCCCCAGCATTTT.

This chain uses TRBV6-5 with TRBJ1-2; TRBD1 is a possible D gene (5 bases). Germline CDR1 is MNHEY and CDR2 is SVGAGI. The CDR3 totals 15 residues. The germline V and J ends were trimmed by 2 bases and 7 bases, with 17 bases remaining between them. The CDR3 protein is CASSYVASGGSGYTF. DNA of the CDR3: TGTGCCAGCAGTTACGTCGCCAGCGGGGGAAGTGGCTACACCTTC.

The chain is built from TRBV9 and TRBJ2-1, with 7 bases lining up with TRBD1. The germline V gene encodes CDR1 SGDLS and CDR2 YYNGEE. The CDR3 has 17 residues. The V and J ends lost 4 bases and 0 bases, in that order; junction bases with no gene match: 10. The CDR3 DNA is TGTGCCAGCAGCATCGCCGACAGGGTGAGCTCCTACAATGAGCAGTTCTTC. Protein sequence: CASSIADRVSSYNEQFF.

The V call is TRBV6-6, the J call TRBJ2-1; TRBD1 matches at 8 bases. From germline, CDR1 is MNHNY and CDR2 SVGAGI (reference sequence). Losses at the gene ends were 6 bases for V and 9 bases for J; bases not matched to a gene: 7. This CDR3 spans 13 amino acids. CDR3 DNA: TGTGCCAGCAGCAGACAGGGGCCGGGTGAGCAGTTCTTC. Protein product: CASSRQGPGEQFF.

This clone came up once. The rearrangement joins TRBV2 to TRBJ2-2, with 9 bases identical to TRBD2. The germline CDR1 and CDR2 sequences are SNHLY and FYNNEI. This CDR3 has 18 amino acids. J gave up 0 bases and V 8 bases, and 13 bases lay outside the gene matches. The CDR3 sequence is CASRLNLAGFANTGELFF. The CDR3 DNA reads TGTGCCAGCCGCCTGAACCTAGCGGGGTTCGCGAACACCGGGGAGCTGTTTTTT.

The chain carries TRBV30 and TRBJ2-1; a possible D gene is TRBD2 (6 bases). The CDR3 totals 16 residues. The V gene's germline CDR1 is GTSNPN and CDR2 SVGIG (reference sequence). V lost 6 bases, J lost 0 bases, and 18 bases lay in between. The CDR3 nucleotides are TGTGCCTGTTCGAATGGCGGGGAAAGCTCCTACAATGAGCAGTTCTTC. Residues: CACSNGGESSYNEQFF.

As for this clone: The sample contains more than one DNA sequence encoding this CDR3. The chain links TRBV28 to TRBJ2-7; 11 bases agree with TRBD2. The V and J ends lost 5 bases and 0 bases, in that order; junction bases with no gene match: 0. CDR1 and CDR2 (germline): MDHEN, SYDVKM. The CDR3 sequence is 14 residues long. The CDR3 here is CASSTSGSSYEQYF. CDR3 sequence (DNA): TGTGCCAGCAGTACTAGCGGGAGCTCCTACGAGCAGTACTTC.

This rearrangement joins TRBV5-5 to TRBJ2-7; D is perhaps TRBD1 (6 bases). This CDR3 comprises 14 residues. V was shortened by 2 bases and J by 7 bases, with 16 bases between the two germline ends. CDR1 SGHKS and CDR2 YYEKEE come from the germline V gene (reference sequence). CDR3 sequence reads: CASSFQGSPGEQYF. CDR3 nucleotides: TGTGCCAGCAGCTTCCAGGGGTCACCGGGAGAGCAGTACTTC.

V and J are TRBV9 and TRBJ2-1; 7 bases line up with TRBD1. V trimming: 3 bases; J trimming: 4 bases; junction bases outside the gene matches: 7. CDR3 size: 15 residues. Per germline, CDR1 SGDLS and CDR2 YYNGEE. The CDR3 DNA reads as TGTGCCAGCAGCGCTACCGGGACAGAGTACAATGAGCAGTTCTTC. It codes for CASSATGTEYNEQFF.

This CDR3 is CASTADSTSNSPLHF. The CDR3 DNA reads as TGTGCCAGCACCGCGGACAGCACAAGTAATTCACCCCTCCACTTT. The genes are TRBV2 and TRBJ1-6; tentatively, D is TRBD1 (6 bases). Between the trimmed V and J ends, which lost 7 bases and 6 bases, there was a span of 16 bases. CDR1 is SNHLY and CDR2 is FYNNEI in the germline V gene. This CDR3 spans 15 amino acids.

This chain joins TRBV10-3 and TRBJ1-2; 11 bases are a match to TRBD1. CDR3 size: 13 residues. From germline, CDR1 is ENHRY and CDR2 SYGVKD. J gave up 7 bases and V 4 bases, and 2 bases lay outside the gene matches. The CDR3 sequence is CAISGTGGSGYTF. The CDR3, as DNA: TGTGCCATCAGTGGGACAGGGGGCAGTGGCTACACCTTC.

The V and J genes are TRBV19 and TRBJ1-4; 7 bases are shared with TRBD1. The germline V gene encodes CDR1 LNHDA and CDR2 SQIVND (reference sequence). Germline trimming cut 5 bases from V and 2 bases from J; bases unmatched to any gene: 5. The CDR3 has 15 residues. CDR3 region: CASSRQGRTNEKLFF. The CDR3 nucleotides read TGTGCCAGTAGTCGACAGGGACGGACTAATGAAAAACTGTTTTTT.

This clone was seen a single time. V and J are TRBV14 and TRBJ2-2; 8 bases are shared with TRBD1. The CDR3 runs 15 residues. V was clipped by 6 bases and J by 1 base; unmatched bases: 4. Per the germline V gene, CDR1 is SGHDN and CDR2 is FVKESK. CDR3 sequence (DNA): TGTGCCAGCAGAACCGGGACAGGGAACACCGGGGAGCTGTTTTTT. Residues: CASRTGTGNTGELFF.

The CDR3 coding sequence is TGTGCCAGCAGTGACTCACAATCTGGGGCCAACGTCCTGACTTTC. Protein: CASSDSQSGANVLTF. The rearrangement uses TRBV6-4 and TRBJ2-6, with no clear D. CDR1 is MRHNA and CDR2 is SNTAGT in the germline V gene. CDR3 length equals 15 residues. Trimming took 0 bases from V and 1 from J, leaving 4 bases between them.

The chain couples TRBV6-4 to TRBJ1-1, with no clear D. CDR1 and CDR2 (germline): MRHNA, SNTAGT. Deletions cut 1 base from V and 1 base from J, with 7 bases between. This CDR3 has 14 amino acids. CDR3: CASSDYYGNTEAFF. The CDR3 DNA reads TGTGCCAGCAGTGACTATTACGGGAACACTGAAGCTTTCTTT.

The V call is TRBV18, the J call TRBJ2-3; 11 positions match TRBD2. The J segment lost 4 bases and the V segment lost 3 bases, leaving 9 bases of the junction unmatched. Germline CDR1 and CDR2: KGHSH and LQKENI. The CDR3 is 17 residues long. CDR3 sequence reads: CASSPNSRLAGPDTQYF. CDR3 nucleotide sequence: TGTGCCAGCTCACCGAACTCACGACTAGCGGGACCAGATACGCAGTATTTT.

The chain uses TRBV21-1 and TRBJ1-6; TRBD1 is the table's D call, not checked against the DNA. TRBV21-1 is assigned pseudogene status. This CDR3 is built from 16 residues. In nucleotides, the CDR3 is TGTGCCAGCAGCAATTTGCGCGACAGGGAGAGTTCACCCCTCCACTTT. This gives the protein CASSNLRDRESSPLHF.

This clone was detected only a few times. The rearrangement links TRBV19 to TRBJ1-1, with D possibly TRBD1 on 5 matching bases. Germline values: CDR1 LNHDA, CDR2 SQIVND (reference sequence). V was clipped by 3 bases and J by 0 bases, with 17 bases between them. This CDR3 has 17 residues. The CDR3 DNA follows: TGTGCCAGTAGTATGAATGCTATAGGGACTGTGAACACTGAAGCTTTCTTT. As protein: CASSMNAIGTVNTEAFF. The variable domain in full, completed from reference TRBV19 and TRBJ1-1, reads DGGITQSPKYLFRKEGQNVTLSCEQNLNHDAMYWYRQDPGQGLRLIYYSQIVNDFQKGDIAEGYSVSREKKESFPLTVTSAQKNPTAFYLCASSMNAIGTVNTEAFFGQGTRLTVV.

The genes are TRBV18 and TRBJ1-5, with TRBD1 matching 8 bases. Germline V gives CDR1 KGHSH, CDR2 LQKENI. Germline trimming cut 3 bases from V and 4 bases from J; bases unmatched to any gene: 5. The CDR3 consists of 15 residues. CDR3 region: CASSPSGQVNQPQHF. The CDR3 nucleotides are TGTGCCAGCTCACCGTCGGGACAGGTAAATCAGCCCCAGCATTTT.

The J gene is TRBJ2-7, the V gene TRBV27; 9 positions match TRBD1. The germline V gene encodes CDR1 MNHEY and CDR2 SMNVEV (reference sequence). The CDR3 spans 15 residues. With V trimmed by 5 bases and J by 6 bases, 11 bases remained unmatched. DNA for the CDR3: TGTGCCAGCAGTCCCGCCGGGACAGGGAGGGGCGAGCAGTACTTC. Translating gives CASSPAGTGRGEQYF.

The chain has TRBV4-2 and TRBJ2-2, with 8 bases lining up with TRBD1. Trimming took 1 base from V and 6 from J; bases not matched to a gene: 4. CDR1 and CDR2 (germline): LGHNA, YNFKEQ. The CDR3 consists of 15 residues. CDR3 amino acids: CASSQATGQAGELFF. The CDR3 bases are TGTGCCAGCAGCCAAGCGACGGGACAGGCCGGGGAGCTGTTTTTT.

V gene TRBV4-3 combines with J gene TRBJ2-2; D gene ambiguous. The CDR3 spans 14 residues. CDR1 is LGHNA and CDR2 is YSLEER in the germline V gene. Trimming shortened V by 2 bases and J by 1 base, and 5 bases separated the two germline ends. The CDR3 DNA is TGCGCCAGCAGCCAACAGAAGAACACCGGGGAGCTGTTTTTT. It specifies CASSQQKNTGELFF.

This clone was seen a single time. The chain carries TRBV27 and TRBJ2-5, with 7 nucleotides matching TRBD1. Germline V gene lookup returns CDR1 MNHEY and CDR2 SMNVEV (reference sequence). J was trimmed by 4 bases and V by 6 bases; bases with no gene match: 8. The CDR3 length is 14 residues. In DNA form, the CDR3 reads TGTGCCAGCAGCCCGACAGGGCCCCCAGAGACCCAGTACTTC. It yields the protein CASSPTGPPETQYF.

The gene calls are TRBV11-2 and TRBJ2-5; 11 bases are shared with TRBD2. V was pared by 7 bases and J by 5 bases, with 6 bases of the junction left unmatched. The germline CDR1 and CDR2 sequences are SGHAT and FQNNGV. The CDR3 is 14 residues long. This CDR3 reads CASNVAGGRETQYF. CDR3 nucleotide sequence: TGTGCCAGCAACGTAGCGGGGGGGAGGGAGACCCAGTACTTC.

The chain links TRBV7-2 to TRBJ2-2; the D gene is possibly TRBD2 (6 bases). This CDR3 contains 16 residues. V was pared by 6 bases and J by 5 bases, with 19 bases between. Per the germline V gene, CDR1 is SGHTA and CDR2 is FQGNSA. The CDR3 reads CASRGLRTGRTGELFF. The CDR3 nucleotides are TGTGCCAGCAGGGGTTTGAGGACTGGGAGGACCGGGGAGCTGTTTTTT.

This chain joins TRBV4-3 and TRBJ1-6; TRBD1 is a possible D gene (6 bases). Germline V gene data show CDR1 as LGHNA and CDR2 as YSLEER. Between the trimmed V and J ends, which lost 5 bases and 7 bases, there was a span of 9 bases. This CDR3 is 13 amino acids long. This CDR3 reads CASSLQGNSPLHF. The CDR3 region has the DNA TGCGCCAGCAGCTTACAGGGAAATTCACCCCTCCACTTT.

The chain couples TRBV4-1 to TRBJ2-2, with D possibly matching TRBD1 (6 bases). Trimming shortened V by 0 bases and J by 4 bases, and 15 bases separated the two germline ends. Germline V gene data show CDR1 as MGHRA and CDR2 as YSYEKL. The CDR3 sequence is 17 residues long. CDR3 coding DNA: TGCGCCAGCAGCCAAGAGGACAGCGTAATATTCACCGGGGAGCTGTTTTTT. It specifies CASSQEDSVIFTGELFF.

J is TRBJ2-7 and V is TRBV4-2; D remains ambiguous. V gave up 1 base and J gave up 9 bases, with 13 bases separating them. The CDR3 has 13 amino acids. Germline lookup yields CDR1 LGHNA and CDR2 YNFKEQ. CDR3 DNA sequence: TGTGCCAGCAGCCAAGTAATAGGAGAACCGCAGTACTTC. Protein sequence: CASSQVIGEPQYF.